These T cell receptor beta chains were read from a single sample in a study of blood T cell repertoires in COVID-19. TCRdb's table, derived via immunoSEQ multiplex PCR, lists solely in-frame clones and lacks some. The data show around 110,000 clones, about nine tenths seen once. Source material: peripheral blood. The receptors come from a man aged 40-55 years with acute or convalescent COVID-19. CDR3s include the opening cysteine and the closing phenylalanine or tryptophan. A D gene is named only where the DNA matches it firmly. For some rows the clone size is stated as once, few or many, or as a class when expanded; others skip it.

clone_size | cdr3_length | j_call | v_call | d_call | cdr3_nt | cdr3_aa
- | 14 | TRBJ1-3 | TRBV28 | - | TGTGCCAGCAGCAAAACAGGGAGAGGAAACACCATATATTTT | CASSKTGRGNTIYF
once | 15 | TRBJ2-3 | TRBV18 | TRBD1 | TGTGCCAGCTCACGCGGGACAGGGGTCCCAGATACGCAGTATTTT | CASSRGTGVPDTQYF
- | 13 | TRBJ2-5 | TRBV10-3 | TRBD1 | TGTGCCATCGGGGACAGGCTGATTGGGACCCAGTACTTC | CAIGDRLIGTQYF
- | 13 | TRBJ2-5 | TRBV5-4 | - | TGTGCCAGCAGCTACGCCGGCCAAGAGACCCAGTACTTC | CASSYAGQETQYF
- | 13 | TRBJ1-5 | TRBV30 | - | TGTGCCTGGAGTGTGGACAGAAATCAGCCCCAGCATTTT | CAWSVDRNQPQHF
- | 14 | TRBJ2-1 | TRBV7-2 | TRBD2 | TGTGCCAGCAGCGTGGGACTAGCGGGAGGGTACCAGTTCTTC | CASSVGLAGGYQFF
- | 14 | TRBJ1-5 | TRBV30 | TRBD1 | TGTGCCTGGAGTACAGGGGGGGGCAATCAGCCCCAGCATTTT | CAWSTGGGNQPQHF
- | 15 | TRBJ1-1 | TRBV7-8 | TRBD1 | TGTGCCAGCAGCTTAGGACAGGGGGCTAACACTGAAGCTTTCTTT | CASSLGQGANTEAFF
once | 14 | TRBJ1-5 | TRBV6-5 | TRBD1 | TGTGCCAGCAGTACGACAGGGTCCAATCAGCCCCAGCATTTT | CASSTTGSNQPQHF
- | 15 | TRBJ2-3 | TRBV6-4 | TRBD2 | TGTGCCAGCAGTGAACTAGCGGGAGAAGGAGATACGCAGTATTTT | CASSELAGEGDTQYF
- | 15 | TRBJ1-2 | TRBV4-2 | TRBD1 | TGTGCCAGCAGCCAAGGAGAGACAGGGCCCTATGGCTACACCTTC | CASSQGETGPYGYTF
- | 14 | TRBJ1-2 | TRBV5-4 | TRBD1 | TGTGCCAGCAGCTTGACAGGGGATAGGTATGGCTACACCTTC | CASSLTGDRYGYTF
- | 14 | TRBJ2-7 | TRBV14 | - | TGTGCCAGCAGCCAAGATTGGCAGTCCTACGAGCAGTACTTC | CASSQDWQSYEQYF
- | 14 | TRBJ1-4 | TRBV6-2/TRBV6-3 | TRBD1 | TGTGCCAGCAGCCCGGGACAGGGCTATGAAAAACTGTTTTTT | CASSPGQGYEKLFF
- | 13 | TRBJ2-3 | TRBV5-1 | - | TGCGCCAGCAGCCCTGCGGGGTCGGATACGCAGTATTTT | CASSPAGSDTQYF
- | 15 | TRBJ2-2 | TRBV5-1 | TRBD2 | TGCGCCAGCAGCTTCGGCGGGGGGGACACCGGGGAGCTGTTTTTT | CASSFGGGDTGELFF
- | 16 | TRBJ2-1 | TRBV7-3 | TRBD2 | TGTGCCAGCAGCTTAAAGACTAGCGGGGGCTACAATGAGCAGTTCTTC | CASSLKTSGGYNEQFF
- | 16 | TRBJ2-2 | TRBV6-5 | TRBD1 | TGTGCCAGCAGTTACGCTGGACAGGGCGACACCGGGGAGCTGTTTTTT | CASSYAGQGDTGELFF
many | 15 | TRBJ2-7 | TRBV10-3 | TRBD1 | TGTGCCGTCCGGGACAGGGAGGGATCCCCCTACGAGCAGTACTTC | CAVRDREGSPYEQYF
- | 13 | TRBJ1-6 | TRBV3-1/TRBV3-2 | - | TGTGCCAGCAGCCAAGATCTCAATTCACCCCTCCACTTT | CASSQDLNSPLHF
- | 13 | TRBJ1-5 | TRBV19 | - | TGTGCCAGTAGTACAGATCGCGGTCAGCCCCAGCATTTT | CASSTDRGQPQHF
- | 15 | TRBJ2-2 | TRBV6-5 | - | TGTGCCAGCAGCCTTGACTCGTCCATCACCGGGGAGCTGTTTTTT | CASSLDSSITGELFF
- | 13 | TRBJ1-1 | TRBV10-3 | TRBD1 | TGTGCCATCAAACTCCAGGGGGGCACTGAAGCTTTCTTT | CAIKLQGGTEAFF
once | 15 | TRBJ2-1 | TRBV6-5 | - | TGTGCCAGCAGTTACGAGGGCAGGGACAACAATGAGCAGTTCTTC | CASSYEGRDNNEQFF
few | 14 | TRBJ1-2 | TRBV30 | - | TGTGCCTGGAGTGTACGGGTAGGGGCCTATGGCTACACCTTC | CAWSVRVGAYGYTF
- | 13 | TRBJ1-1 | TRBV12-3/TRBV12-4 | TRBD1 | TGTGCCAGCATTTACAGGGGAATCACTGAAGCTTTCTTT | CASIYRGITEAFF
- | 13 | TRBJ1-5 | TRBV2 | - | TGTGCCAGCAGTGAACAGGGCAATCAGCCCCAGCATTTT | CASSEQGNQPQHF
- | 14 | TRBJ2-7 | TRBV29-1 | TRBD2 | TGCAGCGTTCCGAAACCGGGACTAGCCGCCGAGCAGTACTTC | CSVPKPGLAAEQYF
- | 17 | TRBJ2-2 | TRBV3-1/TRBV3-2 | - | TGTGCCAGCAGCCAAGATCTCGGAGCGGAGCTTGCCGGGGAGCTGTTTTTT | CASSQDLGAELAGELFF
- | 13 | TRBJ1-1 | TRBV6-2/TRBV6-3 | - | TGTGCCAGCAGTTATAGTCTGGGCTTTGAAGCTTTCTTT | CASSYSLGFEAFF
- | 15 | TRBJ1-5 | TRBV7-8 | - | TGTGCCAGCAGCTTAGGTCAGGGCCTCAATCAGCCCCAGCATTTT | CASSLGQGLNQPQHF
- | 16 | TRBJ1-2 | TRBV5-4 | TRBD1 | TGTGCCAGCAGCGCCGGGACAGTAAGGGGTAACTATGGCTACACCTTC | CASSAGTVRGNYGYTF
- | 14 | TRBJ1-5 | TRBV5-8 | - | TGTGCCAGCAGCTTGTGGGGCATTGCGCAGCCCCAGCATTTT | CASSLWGIAQPQHF
few | 15 | TRBJ1-4 | TRBV30 | - | TGTGCCTGGGGTTGGGGAGGGGCGACTAATGAAAAACTGTTTTTT | CAWGWGGATNEKLFF
- | 15 | TRBJ1-2 | TRBV18 | - | TGTGCCAGCTCACCTTACCGGGAAGAAGACTATGGCTACACCTTC | CASSPYREEDYGYTF
once | 12 | TRBJ1-5 | TRBV19 | - | TGTGCCAGTAGTCCCACCCAGGGTCCCCAGCATTTT | CASSPTQGPQHF
- | 12 | TRBJ1-2 | TRBV2 | TRBD1 | TGTGCCAGGAACACAGGGGAAGAGGGCTACACCTTC | CARNTGEEGYTF
- | 13 | TRBJ1-4 | TRBV19 | - | TGTGCCAGTAGTTCAGGGGATAATGAAAAACTGTTTTTT | CASSSGDNEKLFF
- | 15 | TRBJ2-3 | TRBV30 | - | TGTGCCTGGAGTGTACGAGCGTCCACTACAGATACGCAGTATTTT | CAWSVRASTTDTQYF
- | 15 | TRBJ1-5 | TRBV19 | - | TGTGCCAGTAGTATAGTTGAGGGAGGCAATCAGCCCCAGCATTTT | CASSIVEGGNQPQHF
- | 18 | TRBJ1-5 | TRBV27 | - | TGTGCCAGCAGTTTAACGGGACAAGGGCCTTTGGGCGATCAGCCCCAGCATTTT | CASSLTGQGPLGDQPQHF